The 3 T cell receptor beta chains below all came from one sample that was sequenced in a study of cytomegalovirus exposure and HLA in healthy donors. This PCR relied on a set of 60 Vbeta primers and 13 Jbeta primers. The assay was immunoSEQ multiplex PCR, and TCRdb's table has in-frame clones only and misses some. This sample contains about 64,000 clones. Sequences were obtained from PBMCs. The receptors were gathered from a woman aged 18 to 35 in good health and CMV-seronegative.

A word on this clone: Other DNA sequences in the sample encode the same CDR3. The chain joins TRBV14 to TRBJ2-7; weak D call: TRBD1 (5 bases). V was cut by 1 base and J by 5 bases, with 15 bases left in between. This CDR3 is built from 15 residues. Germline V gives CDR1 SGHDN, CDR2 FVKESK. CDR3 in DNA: TGTGCCAGCAGCCAAGGTGTCAGGGCAGGGCACGAGCAGTACTTC. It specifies CASSQGVRAGHEQYF.

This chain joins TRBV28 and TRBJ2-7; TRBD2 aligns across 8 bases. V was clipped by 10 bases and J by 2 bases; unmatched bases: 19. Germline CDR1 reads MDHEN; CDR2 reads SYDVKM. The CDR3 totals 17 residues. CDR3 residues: CATEGGFEREITYEQYF. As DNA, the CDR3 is TGTGCCACCGAAGGAGGGTTCGAGCGGGAGATCACCTACGAGCAGTACTTC.

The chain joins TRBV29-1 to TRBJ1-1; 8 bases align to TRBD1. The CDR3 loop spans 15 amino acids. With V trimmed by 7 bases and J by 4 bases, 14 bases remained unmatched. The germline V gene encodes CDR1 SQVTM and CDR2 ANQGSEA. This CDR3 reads CSGTTGGFGGTEAFF. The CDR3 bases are TGCAGCGGAACAACAGGGGGTTTCGGTGGCACTGAAGCTTTCTTT.